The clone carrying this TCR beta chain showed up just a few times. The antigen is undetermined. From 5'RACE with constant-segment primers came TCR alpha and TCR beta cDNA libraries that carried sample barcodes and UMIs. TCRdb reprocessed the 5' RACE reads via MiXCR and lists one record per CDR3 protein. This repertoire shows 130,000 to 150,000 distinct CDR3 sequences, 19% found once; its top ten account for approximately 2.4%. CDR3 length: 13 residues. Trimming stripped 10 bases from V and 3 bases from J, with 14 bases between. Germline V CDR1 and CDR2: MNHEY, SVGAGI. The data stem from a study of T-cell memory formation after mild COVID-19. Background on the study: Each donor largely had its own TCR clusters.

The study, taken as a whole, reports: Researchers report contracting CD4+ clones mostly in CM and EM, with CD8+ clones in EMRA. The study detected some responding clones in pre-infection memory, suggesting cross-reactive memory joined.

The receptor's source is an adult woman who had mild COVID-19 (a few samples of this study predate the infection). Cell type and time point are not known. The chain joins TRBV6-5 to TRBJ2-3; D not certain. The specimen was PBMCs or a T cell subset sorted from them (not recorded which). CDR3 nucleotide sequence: TGTGCCACTAGACTCAAAGGAACAGATACGCAGTATTTT. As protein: CATRLKGTDTQYF.